The text below deals with one TCR beta chain. Its antigen is currently unknown. These data belong to a study of beta chain features in type 1 diabetes. Study results and limitations: Type 1 diabetes patients showed a moderate but significant shortening of TCRB CDR3s in all four CD4+ subsets.

This CDR3 is 15 amino acids long. Germline values: CDR1 ENHRY, CDR2 SYGVKD. Trimming took 5 bases from V and 3 from J; bases not matched to a gene: 3. Of the isolated RNA, all was reverse transcribed, and so the sequenced material was expressed TCRB transcripts. TCRdb's table, derived via immunoSEQ multiplex PCR, lists solely in-frame clones and lacks some. The table has some 660,000 clones, more than 13% seen once. What was sequenced was naive CD4+ T cells from blood. The V and J genes are TRBV10-3 and TRBJ2-1; 11 nucleotides match TRBD2. This TCR came from a man aged 18 to 30 with type 1 diabetes. DNA of the CDR3: TGTGCCATCAGTACCGGGACTAGCGGCTACAATGAGCAGTTCTTC. Its translation is CAISTGTSGYNEQFF.